This T cell receptor beta chain is from a study of blood T cells in healthy people across ages. Findings of the study overall: The donors' CMV status was not determined, possibly confounding changes in expanded clonotypes. Investigators treated diversity estimates from one million T cells as underestimates. Roughly linear age-related decline in beta diversity appeared, significant by age 40.

In this sample, this clonotype turned up a few times. Its antigen is unknown. Primed by a sample-barcoded 5' primer and a J-beta primer mix, a second PCR proceeded for roughly 7 to 12 cycles. CDR3-containing paired-end reads numbered at least 2.5 million in each sample. TCRdb called the 5' RACE reads again in MiXCR, with one record for every CDR3 protein. Among under 750,000 distinct CDR3 sequences listed, around 48% were seen once. CDR3 size: 12 residues. Trimming removed 4 bases from V and 7 bases from J, with 7 bases in between. This TCR was sampled from a man at least 80 years old in good health. V usage is TRBV12-3 or TRBV12-4 and J usage is TRBJ1-4, with D unclear. Sequenced sample: blood. In DNA form, the CDR3 reads TGTGCCAGCAGTTCAGCGAGTGAAAAACTGTTTTTT. Protein: CASSSASEKLFF.